This is a list of T cell receptor beta chains from one sample in a study of blood T cell repertoires in COVID-19. Sequencing was performed with immunoSEQ multiplex PCR; in TCRdb, only in-frame clones are kept and a portion is missing. The sample includes around 300,000 clones, around nine tenths seen only once; the top ten take approximately 6%. Sequencing used PBMCs or T cells enriched from blood (not recorded which). The receptors stem from a woman in her forties who had recovered from COVID-19. Both conserved end residues are part of each CDR3. The D gene is left open where the match is weak.

DNA: TGTGCCAGCAGCCAAGACAGGGTCTACGAGCAGTACTTC
CDR3: CASSQDRVYEQYF
V: TRBV6-2/TRBV6-3
D: TRBD1
J: TRBJ2-7

DNA: TGTGCCAGCAGGCCGGGACAGCATAGCAATCAGCCCCAGCATTTT
CDR3: CASRPGQHSNQPQHF
V: TRBV27
D: TRBD1
J: TRBJ1-5

DNA: TGCGCCAGCAGCTTGTTGGCTAGCGAGTCTAGCACAGATACGCAGTATTTT
CDR3: CASSLLASESSTDTQYF
V: TRBV5-1
D: NA
J: TRBJ2-3

DNA: TGTGCCAGCAGCCGAGCCGACATCGGACAGCCCCAGCATTTT
CDR3: CASSRADIGQPQHF
V: TRBV7-8
D: NA
J: TRBJ1-5

DNA: TGTGCCAGCAGCCCAGGGGACCACTACGAGCAGTACTTC
CDR3: CASSPGDHYEQYF
V: TRBV28
D: NA
J: TRBJ2-7

DNA: TGTGCCAGCAGCCCCTTCGGGAAGGGTTCTGGAAACACCATATATTTT
CDR3: CASSPFGKGSGNTIYF
V: TRBV28
D: NA
J: TRBJ1-3

DNA: TGTGCCAGCATGAGCAGGGGGCCTTGGGAGCAGTACTTC
CDR3: CASMSRGPWEQYF
V: TRBV28
D: TRBD1
J: TRBJ2-7

DNA: TGTGCCAGCAGCATCAGCGGGGGACTAGCACACACCTACAATGAGCAGTTCTTC
CDR3: CASSISGGLAHTYNEQFF
V: TRBV9
D: TRBD2
J: TRBJ2-1

DNA: TGTGCCAGCTCACCACCCGGGGAGGGGCGAGAGACCCAGTACTTC
CDR3: CASSPPGEGRETQYF
V: TRBV18
D: TRBD2
J: TRBJ2-5

DNA: TGTGCCAGTAGTATGTGGGGGACAGACATCACAGATACGCAGTATTTT
CDR3: CASSMWGTDITDTQYF
V: TRBV19
D: TRBD1
J: TRBJ2-3

DNA: TGTGCCAGCAGCCCCATGGCGCAGGGCTACAATGAGCAGTTCTTC
CDR3: CASSPMAQGYNEQFF
V: TRBV7-3
D: NA
J: TRBJ2-1

DNA: TGTGCCAGCAACCTACCGGGACAGGGCAATCAGCCCCAGCATTTT
CDR3: CASNLPGQGNQPQHF
V: TRBV21-1
D: NA
J: TRBJ1-5

DNA: TGTGCCAGCTCACCGACAGGGCCGCCGCGGCATGGTGGCTACACCTTC
CDR3: CASSPTGPPRHGGYTF
V: TRBV18
D: TRBD1
J: TRBJ1-2

DNA: TGTGCCAGCAGCGACAGGGGTAGGTACGAGCAGTACTTC
CDR3: CASSDRGRYEQYF
V: TRBV12-3/TRBV12-4
D: TRBD1
J: TRBJ2-7

DNA: TGTGCCAGCAGGAAGGAGGGGTTACAGGATGCCCAGTACTTC
CDR3: CASRKEGLQDAQYF
V: TRBV2
D: NA
J: TRBJ2-5

DNA: TGTGCCAGCAGCTTTGGACAGGGAGAGTCTGGGGCCAACGTCCTGACTTTC
CDR3: CASSFGQGESGANVLTF
V: TRBV7-9
D: TRBD1
J: TRBJ2-6

DNA: TGTGCCAGCTCACCACCGGAGAAACGCAATGAGCAGTTCTTC
CDR3: CASSPPEKRNEQFF
V: TRBV18
D: NA
J: TRBJ2-1

DNA: TGTGCCACCAGCGTGGGGGGAGATGAGCAGTTCTTC
CDR3: CATSVGGDEQFF
V: TRBV15
D: NA
J: TRBJ2-1